The rows below give T cell receptor beta chains drawn from one sample of a study of blood T cell repertoires in COVID-19. Profiled with immunoSEQ multiplex PCR; TCRdb holds only in-frame clones, not every one. The sample includes roughly 280,000 clones, about nine tenths seen only once; the top ten take approximately 4%. What was sequenced was PBMCs or T cells enriched from blood (not recorded which). The receptors stem from a woman aged 25 to 39 with acute COVID-19. The CDR3 runs from the conserved cysteine through the conserved F or W. The order of the fields is CDR3 DNA, CDR3 protein, V gene, clone size, J gene, D gene. D genes are given only for firm matches. Expanded clones get a size class; other rows say once, few or many, or leave the size out.

TGTGCCAGCAGTTTATTAGGACTAGCGGGAGTCGACGAGCAGTACTTC	CASSLLGLAGVDEQYF	TRBV27	.	TRBJ2-7	TRBD2
TGTGCCAGCAGCTTGCACGCGGGAGACCCAGAAGAGCAGTACTTC	CASSLHAGDPEEQYF	TRBV7-9	.	TRBJ2-7	TRBD2
TGTGCCAGCAGTTATGACAGAAATGAAAAACTGTTTTTT	CASSYDRNEKLFF	TRBV6-5	once	TRBJ1-4	.
TGTGCCAGCAGCCAAAACACAGGGGGCATGGAAAAACTGTTTTTT	CASSQNTGGMEKLFF	TRBV3-1/TRBV3-2	.	TRBJ1-4	TRBD1
TGTGCCAGCAGCCGCCGAATCCTAGCGCCCAGCTCCTACAATGAGCAGTTCTTC	CASSRRILAPSSYNEQFF	TRBV14	.	TRBJ2-1	.
TGTGCCAGCAGCCCGGAGGCAGCGGGCTCCTACGAGCAGTACTTC	CASSPEAAGSYEQYF	TRBV9	.	TRBJ2-7	.
TGTGCCAGCAGTGAGGTTGACCCGGGGTCCCAGCCCCAGCATTTT	CASSEVDPGSQPQHF	TRBV2	.	TRBJ1-5	.
TGTGCTACTAGCGGGACCAACGGGGATACGCAGTATTTT	CATSGTNGDTQYF	TRBV6-6	.	TRBJ2-3	TRBD2
TGTGCCATCAGCCTTACGAGCGGGAGCACAGATACGCAGTATTTT	CAISLTSGSTDTQYF	TRBV10-3	.	TRBJ2-3	.
TGTGCCAGCAGTGGGGACACCGACACAGATACGCAGTATTTT	CASSGDTDTDTQYF	TRBV6-4	.	TRBJ2-3	.
TGTGCCAGCAGCCGAAATCCCCTAGCGGGTGCTAGCACAGATACGCAGTATTTT	CASSRNPLAGASTDTQYF	TRBV4-2	many	TRBJ2-3	TRBD2
TGCGCCAGCAGCATGACAGCCAGCTCCTACAATGAGCAGTTCTTC	CASSMTASSYNEQFF	TRBV5-1	.	TRBJ2-1	.
TGCGCCAGCAGCCAAGGACGGACAGCCTCCTACGAGCAGTACTTC	CASSQGRTASYEQYF	TRBV4-3	.	TRBJ2-7	.
TGTGCCAGCAAACTAGCGGGAGTAGGAAATGAGCAGTTCTTC	CASKLAGVGNEQFF	TRBV28	.	TRBJ2-1	TRBD2
TGCAGCGTTACTAGCGGGATAGGCAAAAACATTCAGTACTTC	CSVTSGIGKNIQYF	TRBV29-1	.	TRBJ2-4	TRBD2
TGTGCCAGCAGTTTAGAGACAGTCGGCTACGAGCAGTACTTC	CASSLETVGYEQYF	TRBV27	.	TRBJ2-7	.
TGTGCCATCAGTGAGTCCTCAGGGCTTGCCAAAAACATTCAGTACTTC	CAISESSGLAKNIQYF	TRBV10-3	.	TRBJ2-4	.
TGTGCCAGCAGACAGGGACACGCCTCCTTCTCTGGCTACACCTTC	CASRQGHASFSGYTF	TRBV5-4	.	TRBJ1-2	.
TGTGCCAGCATTCGTGCAGGGACTAGCGGGAACACCGGGGAGCTGTTTTTT	CASIRAGTSGNTGELFF	TRBV2	.	TRBJ2-2	TRBD2
TGTGCCAGCTCACCCGGGACAGGGGGAACTAATGAAAAACTGTTTTTT	CASSPGTGGTNEKLFF	TRBV18	.	TRBJ1-4	TRBD1
TGTGCCATCAGTCCGGGACAGAGCTCCTACAATGAGCAGTTCTTC	CAISPGQSSYNEQFF	TRBV10-3	.	TRBJ2-1	TRBD1
TGTGCCAGCAGCGGGACAGGGGGAGGAACCGGGGAGCTGTTTTTT	CASSGTGGGTGELFF	TRBV13	.	TRBJ2-2	TRBD1
TGTGCCAGAAGACCGACTAGCGGGAAGCGGAGGTACGAGCAGTACTTC	CARRPTSGKRRYEQYF	TRBV5-3	.	TRBJ2-7	TRBD2
TGCGCCAGCAGCTTACCCCAGACAGGGTCCGAGCAGTACTTC	CASSLPQTGSEQYF	TRBV5-1	.	TRBJ2-7	TRBD1
TGCGCCAGCAGCCCTGGGACAGCTTTTCGAAACACCATATATTTT	CASSPGTAFRNTIYF	TRBV5-1	.	TRBJ1-3	TRBD1
TGTGCCAGTAGTATAGAGGGAGGAGGCGCTGAAGCTTTCTTT	CASSIEGGGAEAFF	TRBV19	.	TRBJ1-1	.
TGTGCCAGCAAGGCACCACAGGGCACCGGGGAGCTGTTTTTT	CASKAPQGTGELFF	TRBV6-5	few	TRBJ2-2	.